Below, 16 T cell receptor beta chains from the same sample are listed, as sequenced in a study of control samples from healthy donors and cancer patients. TCRdb keeps only in-frame clones here, not all; method: immunoSEQ multiplex PCR. The sample has over 100,000 clones, about nine tenths seen once. The sequencing sample was made of blood. The receptors shown here come from a human donor in good health. The donor label of this sample is uncertain.

This chain connects TRBV18 to TRBJ1-1; 8 positions agree with TRBD1. V was clipped by 3 bases and J by 3 bases; unmatched bases: 6. This CDR3 comprises 15 residues. Germline CDR1 reads KGHSH; CDR2 reads LQKENI. CDR3 residues: CASSPAGGRDTEAFF. The DNA for the CDR3 is TGTGCCAGCTCACCCGCAGGGGGCCGGGACACTGAAGCTTTCTTT.

The chain carries TRBV18 and TRBJ2-2, with 8 bases lining up with TRBD1. Germline CDR1 KGHSH, CDR2 LQKENI. V dropped 5 bases and J dropped 6; count of bases not matched to a gene: 14. The CDR3 extends over 17 amino acids. CDR3 residues: CASSSSPQGAYAGELFF. In DNA form, the CDR3 reads TGTGCCAGCTCATCTTCCCCCCAGGGGGCTTATGCCGGGGAGCTGTTTTTT.

This clone was counted once. The sample contains more than one DNA sequence encoding this CDR3. This CDR3 is CASSLSGYEQYF. As DNA, the CDR3 is TGTGCCAGCAGTTTATCAGGTTACGAGCAGTACTTC. The chain uses TRBV28 and TRBJ2-7; D unresolved. The CDR3 totals 12 residues. Germline assignment: CDR1 MDHEN and CDR2 SYDVKM. V was clipped by 1 base and J by 4 bases, with 5 bases between them.

This clone was counted a single time. The rearrangement uses TRBV6-5 and TRBJ2-7; D might be TRBD2 (5 bases). The V end was cut by 6 bases, the J end by 3 bases, with 18 bases between. Germline assignment: CDR1 MNHEY and CDR2 SVGAGI. The length of the CDR3 is 15 residues. This chain's CDR3 is CASSYSYGEHYEQYF. In DNA, the CDR3 is TGTGCCAGCAGCTACAGTTACGGGGAGCACTACGAGCAGTACTTC.

The V call is TRBV30, the J call TRBJ2-1, with D possibly TRBD2 on 6 matching bases. The CDR3 spans 14 residues. V shed 5 bases and J shed 4 bases, with 15 bases lying between them. CDR1 is GTSNPN and CDR2 is SVGIG in the germline V gene (reference sequence). CDR3 amino acids: CAWRYGGDYNEQFF. The CDR3, as DNA: TGTGCCTGGCGGTACGGGGGAGATTACAATGAGCAGTTCTTC.

This clone is a singleton in its sample. The gene calls are TRBV10-3 and TRBJ1-3; a weak D match, TRBD1 (5 bases). This CDR3 has 15 amino acids. The V gene lost 10 bases and the J gene lost 4 bases, with 20 bases spanning the gap. Per the germline V gene, CDR1 is ENHRY and CDR2 is SYGVKD. This chain's CDR3 is CATTPGGVGGNTIYF. CDR3 nucleotides: TGTGCCACCACTCCCGGGGGAGTGGGCGGAAACACCATATATTTT.

This chain joins TRBV3-1 (or the pseudogene TRBV3-2) and TRBJ2-5; no clear D. The CDR3 is 14 amino acids. Germline CDR1 LGHDT, CDR2 YNNKEL (reference sequence). Trimming shortened V by 1 base and J by 5 bases, and 11 bases separated the two germline ends. In DNA form, the CDR3 reads TGTGCCAGCAGCCAAGGAGGTAGGCAGGAGACCCAGTACTTC. This codes for CASSQGGRQETQYF.

The rearrangement uses TRBV5-1 and TRBJ1-4; 7 positions match TRBD1. J gave up 8 bases and V 4 bases, and 14 bases lay outside the gene matches. The CDR3 extends over 16 amino acids. Germline lookup yields CDR1 SGHRS and CDR2 YFSETQ. The CDR3 spells CASSVRQGGLVEKLFF. CDR3 DNA sequence: TGCGCCAGCAGCGTTCGACAGGGAGGGTTGGTAGAAAAACTGTTTTTT.

CDR3 amino acids: CAWSGAATNEKLFF. CDR3 nucleotide sequence: TGTGCCTGGAGTGGGGCCGCAACTAATGAAAAACTGTTTTTT. The chain couples TRBV30 to TRBJ1-4; D not resolved. V gave up 1 base and J gave up 0 bases, with 6 bases separating them. CDR1 is GTSNPN, CDR2 SVGIG, per germline (reference sequence). The CDR3 extends over 14 amino acids.

The chain recombines TRBV2 with TRBJ2-5, with 10 nucleotides matching TRBD2. Per the germline V gene, CDR1 is SNHLY and CDR2 is FYNNEI. The CDR3 has 15 amino acids. J gave up 0 bases and V 4 bases, and 2 bases lay outside the gene matches. CDR3 sequence reads: CASSGLAGDQETQYF. The DNA of the CDR3 is TGTGCCAGCAGTGGTCTAGCGGGGGACCAAGAGACCCAGTACTTC.

The V and J genes are TRBV4-3 and TRBJ1-3; tentative D call: TRBD1 (6 bases). The germline CDR1 and CDR2 sequences are LGHNA and YSLEER. The CDR3 runs to 17 residues. The V and J ends lost 4 bases and 1 base respectively, with 17 bases between them. CDR3 amino acids: CASSPGQHRMSGNTIYF. The DNA of the CDR3 is TGCGCCAGCAGCCCCGGACAGCATAGAATGTCTGGAAACACCATATATTTT.

The chain is built from TRBV19 and TRBJ1-1; a possible D gene is TRBD1 (6 bases). Germline V gene sequence: CDR1 LNHDA, CDR2 SQIVND (reference sequence). The CDR3 is 14 residues long. The ends were cut back, 3 bases at V and 3 bases at J, with 11 bases in the middle. CDR3 region: CASSMNRVYTEAFF. The CDR3 DNA sequence: TGTGCCAGTAGTATGAACAGGGTGTACACTGAAGCTTTCTTT.

V usage is TRBV5-4 and J usage is TRBJ1-2; unclear D gene. V dropped 4 bases and J dropped 3 bases, with 13 bases sitting between them. The CDR3 loop spans 14 amino acids. Germline V gene sequence: CDR1 SGHNT, CDR2 YYREEE (reference sequence). The CDR3 is CASSMVSGDYGYTF. In nucleotides, the CDR3 is TGTGCCAGCAGCATGGTTTCGGGAGACTATGGCTACACCTTC.

This chain connects TRBV28 to TRBJ2-7; 9 bases agree with TRBD1. The V segment lost 5 bases and the J segment 6 bases; nucleotides outside the gene matches: 8. The CDR3 has 14 amino acids. Germline V gives CDR1 MDHEN, CDR2 SYDVKM. The CDR3 nucleotides read TGTGCCAGCAGTCTGATACAGGGGGCGGGCGAGCAGTACTTC. Encoded protein: CASSLIQGAGEQYF.

This clone showed up just a few times. The chain uses TRBV29-1 and TRBJ2-1; D is possibly TRBD1 or TRBD2 (5 bases each). The V gene lost 7 bases and the J gene lost 1 base, with 11 bases spanning the gap. The length of the CDR3 is 13 residues. From germline, CDR1 is SQVTM and CDR2 ANQGSEA. The CDR3 region has the DNA TGCAGCGCCCAGGGACCTTCCTACAATGAGCAGTTCTTC. The encoded protein is CSAQGPSYNEQFF.

DNA of the CDR3: TGCGCCAGCAGCCAAGATTACCTAGCGGGGGGCGAGAGCACAGATACGCAGTATTTT. Amino acids: CASSQDYLAGGESTDTQYF. The V gene is TRBV4-1, the J gene TRBJ2-3; 11 bases line up with TRBD2. This CDR3 is built from 19 residues. The germline CDR1 and CDR2 sequences are MGHRA and YSYEKL. V trimming: 0 bases; J trimming: 0 bases; junction bases outside the gene matches: 8.